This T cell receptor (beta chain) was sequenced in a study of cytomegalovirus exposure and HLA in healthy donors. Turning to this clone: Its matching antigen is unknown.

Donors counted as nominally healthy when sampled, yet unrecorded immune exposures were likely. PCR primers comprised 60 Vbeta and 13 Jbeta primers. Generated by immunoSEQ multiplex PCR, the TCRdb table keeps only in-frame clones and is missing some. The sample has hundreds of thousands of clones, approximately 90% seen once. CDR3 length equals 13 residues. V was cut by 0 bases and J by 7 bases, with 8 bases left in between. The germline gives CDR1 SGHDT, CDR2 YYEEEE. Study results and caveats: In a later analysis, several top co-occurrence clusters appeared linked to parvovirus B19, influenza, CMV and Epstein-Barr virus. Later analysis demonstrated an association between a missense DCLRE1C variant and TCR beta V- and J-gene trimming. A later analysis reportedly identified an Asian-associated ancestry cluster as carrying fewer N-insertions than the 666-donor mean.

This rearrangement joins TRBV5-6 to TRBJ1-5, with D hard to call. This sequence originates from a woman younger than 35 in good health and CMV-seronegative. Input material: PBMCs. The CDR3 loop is CASSLGGHQPQHF. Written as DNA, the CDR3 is TGTGCCAGCAGCTTGGGAGGGCACCAGCCCCAGCATTTT.